The clone carrying this T cell receptor beta chain appeared a single time. The V gene's germline CDR1 is MNHNS and CDR2 SASEGT. This CDR3 comprises 15 residues. V dropped 2 bases and J dropped 0 bases, with 10 bases sitting between them. These data come from a study of shared clonotypes between healthy human individuals. Measured with immunoSEQ multiplex PCR; TCRdb has only the in-frame clones, and not every one. The top ten hold 0.13% of the sample, which has some 2,000,000 clones, 85% to 95% seen once. The source is a young man in good health. Sequenced: naive CD4+ T cells sorted from blood. Stated subset: CD45RA+ positively selected. J is TRBJ1-1 and V is TRBV6-1; D is possibly TRBD1 (5 bases). CDR3 nucleotides: TGTGCCAGCAGTGAACAGGCAGGGTTGAACACTGAAGCTTTCTTT. It specifies CASSEQAGLNTEAFF.